This TCR beta chain was documented in a study of T cells in Graves' hyperthyroidism and ophthalmopathy. From germline, CDR1 is SGHDN and CDR2 FVKESK. The V and J ends lost 1 base and 1 base, in that order; junction bases with no gene match: 8. The CDR3 extends over 18 amino acids. Regions amplified from RNA transcripts were the TCR beta CDR3 regions. TCR CDR3 underwent first-round RT-PCR with the HTBI primer set. MiXCR was run by TCRdb on the multiplex PCR reads, yielding one entry per CDR3 protein. Among hundreds of thousands of distinct CDR3 sequences, about 14% were seen once, and the ten largest hold around 13%. For ophthalmopathy patients, the Clinical Activity Score was at least 3 and the NOSPECS grade at least 4; duration was under 3 months. For the diagnoses, clinical symptoms, serum thyroxine and TRAb, thyroid ultrasound and orbital computed tomography were used.

The source is a woman in her forties or fifties with Graves' ophthalmopathy. The sequenced sample was blood. The chain combines TRBV14 with TRBJ2-1; 9 bases are shared with TRBD2. CDR3 nucleotides: TGTGCCAGCAGCCAAGTCCTCCTAGCGGGGACTTCCTACAATGAGCAGTTCTTC. It translates to CASSQVLLAGTSYNEQFF. Drawing the rest from reference TRBV14 and TRBJ2-1, the complete variable domain is EAGVTQFPSHSVIEKGQTVTLRCDPISGHDNLYWYRRVMGKEIKFLLHFVKESKQDESGMPNNRFLAERTGGTYSTLKVQPAELEDSGVYFCASSQVLLAGTSYNEQFFGPGTRLTVL.